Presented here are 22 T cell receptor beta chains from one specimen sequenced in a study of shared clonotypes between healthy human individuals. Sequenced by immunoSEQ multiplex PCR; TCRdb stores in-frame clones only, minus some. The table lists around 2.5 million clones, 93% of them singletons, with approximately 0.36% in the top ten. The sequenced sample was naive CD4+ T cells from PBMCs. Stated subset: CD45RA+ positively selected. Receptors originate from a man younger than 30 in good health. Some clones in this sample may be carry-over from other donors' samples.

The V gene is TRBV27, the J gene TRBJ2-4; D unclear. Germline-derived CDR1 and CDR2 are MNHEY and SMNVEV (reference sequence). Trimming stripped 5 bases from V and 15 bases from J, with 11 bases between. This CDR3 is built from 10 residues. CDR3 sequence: CASSPKTVYF. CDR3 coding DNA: TGTGCCAGCAGTCCCAAGACGGTGTACTTC.

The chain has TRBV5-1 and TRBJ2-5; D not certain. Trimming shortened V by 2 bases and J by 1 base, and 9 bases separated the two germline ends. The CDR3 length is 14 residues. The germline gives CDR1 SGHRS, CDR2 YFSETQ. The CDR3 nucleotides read TGCGCCAGCAGCTTTGTCAGTACCCAAGAGACCCAGTACTTC. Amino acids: CASSFVSTQETQYF.

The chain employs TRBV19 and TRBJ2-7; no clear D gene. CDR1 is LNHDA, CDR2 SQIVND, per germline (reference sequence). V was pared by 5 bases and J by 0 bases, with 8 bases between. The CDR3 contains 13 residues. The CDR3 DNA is TGTGCCAGTAGTTCAGCGAACTCCTACGAGCAGTACTTC. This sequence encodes CASSSANSYEQYF. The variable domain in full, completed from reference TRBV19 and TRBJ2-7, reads DGGITQSPKYLFRKEGQNVTLSCEQNLNHDAMYWYRQDPGQGLRLIYYSQIVNDFQKGDIAEGYSVSREKKESFPLTVTSAQKNPTAFYLCASSSANSYEQYFGPGTRLTVT.

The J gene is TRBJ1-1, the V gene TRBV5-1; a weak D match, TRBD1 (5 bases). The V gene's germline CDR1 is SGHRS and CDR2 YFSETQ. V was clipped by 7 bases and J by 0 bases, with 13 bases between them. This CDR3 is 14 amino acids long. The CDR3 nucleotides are TGCGCCAGCCAAAAGCAGGGCATGAACACTGAAGCTTTCTTT. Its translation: CASQKQGMNTEAFF.

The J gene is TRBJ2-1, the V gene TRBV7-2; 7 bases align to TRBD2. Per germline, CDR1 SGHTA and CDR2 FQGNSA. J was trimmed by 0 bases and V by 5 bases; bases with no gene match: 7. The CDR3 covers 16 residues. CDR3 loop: CASSPNSGPSYNEQFF. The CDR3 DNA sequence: TGTGCCAGCAGCCCAAATAGCGGGCCCTCCTACAATGAGCAGTTCTTC.

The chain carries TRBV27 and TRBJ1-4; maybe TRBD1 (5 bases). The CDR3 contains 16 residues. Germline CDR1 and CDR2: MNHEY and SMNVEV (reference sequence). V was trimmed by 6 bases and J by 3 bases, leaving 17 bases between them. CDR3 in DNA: TGTGCCAGCAGAGGAGTCGGTAGGGGCCCTAATGAAAAACTGTTTTTT. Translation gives CASRGVGRGPNEKLFF.

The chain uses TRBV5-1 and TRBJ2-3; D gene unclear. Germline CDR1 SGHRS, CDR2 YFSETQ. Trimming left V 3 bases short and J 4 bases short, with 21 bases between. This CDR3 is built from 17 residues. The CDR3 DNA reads TGCGCCAGCAGCTCCCGCCGTGCCCTCATGGGCCCAGATACGCAGTATTTT. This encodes CASSSRRALMGPDTQYF.

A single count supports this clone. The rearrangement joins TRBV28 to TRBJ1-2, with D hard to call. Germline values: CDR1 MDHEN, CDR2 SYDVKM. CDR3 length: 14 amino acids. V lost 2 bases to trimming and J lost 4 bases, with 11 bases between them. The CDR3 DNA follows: TGTGCCAGCAGTTTAGTCTTACGAACCTATGGCTACACCTTC. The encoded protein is CASSLVLRTYGYTF.

The CDR3 spells CASSAGLAGQETQYF. The CDR3, as DNA: TGTGCCAGCAGCGCCGGACTAGCGGGACAAGAGACCCAGTACTTC. The rearrangement uses TRBV7-3 and TRBJ2-5; 12 nucleotides align to TRBD2. The length of the CDR3 is 15 residues. V was pared by 5 bases and J by 2 bases, with 3 bases of the junction left unmatched. CDR1 and CDR2 (germline): SGHTA, FQGTGA.

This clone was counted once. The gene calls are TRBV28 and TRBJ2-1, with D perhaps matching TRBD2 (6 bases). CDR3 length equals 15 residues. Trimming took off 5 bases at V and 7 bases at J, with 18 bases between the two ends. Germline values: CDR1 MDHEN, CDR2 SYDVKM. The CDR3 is CASSQGGASGNEQFF. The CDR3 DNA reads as TGTGCCAGCAGTCAGGGCGGGGCCTCCGGGAATGAGCAGTTCTTC.

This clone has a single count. For the CDR3, the DNA is TGCGCCATCCAGATAGCCAAAAACATTCAGTACTTC. The encoded protein is CAIQIAKNIQYF. The rearrangement joins TRBV10-1 to TRBJ2-4; D remains unclear. Trimming shortened V by 10 bases and J by 0 bases, and 7 bases separated the two germline ends. Germline values: CDR1 WNHNN, CDR2 SYGVQD (reference sequence). This CDR3 contains 12 residues.

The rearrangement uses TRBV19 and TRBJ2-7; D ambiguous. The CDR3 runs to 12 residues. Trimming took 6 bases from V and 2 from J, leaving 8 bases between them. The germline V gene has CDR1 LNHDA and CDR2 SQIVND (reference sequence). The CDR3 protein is CASSQSTYEQYF. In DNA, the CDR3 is TGTGCCAGTAGCCAGAGTACCTACGAGCAGTACTTC.

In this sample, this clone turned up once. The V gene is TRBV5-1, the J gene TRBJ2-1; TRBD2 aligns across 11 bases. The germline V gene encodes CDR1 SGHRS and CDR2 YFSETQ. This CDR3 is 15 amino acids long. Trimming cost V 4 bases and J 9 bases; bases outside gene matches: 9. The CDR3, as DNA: TGCGCCAGCAGCCTTCTAGCGGGAGGAAGGGGTGAGCAGTTCTTC. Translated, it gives CASSLLAGGRGEQFF. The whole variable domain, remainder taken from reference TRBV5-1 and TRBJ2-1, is KAGVTQTPRYLIKTRGQQVTLSCSPISGHRSVSWYQQTPGQGLQFLFEYFSETQRNKGNFPGRFSGRQFSNSRSEMNVSTLELGDSALYLCASSLLAGGRGEQFFGPGTRLTVL.

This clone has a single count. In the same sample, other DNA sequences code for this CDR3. Here the CDR3 reads CAIRDRGDEKLFF. The DNA for the CDR3 is TGTGCCATCAGGGACCGCGGGGATGAAAAACTGTTTTTT. The chain links TRBV10-3 to TRBJ1-4; no clear D gene. This CDR3 contains 13 residues. Germline CDR1 ENHRY, CDR2 SYGVKD. Trimming removed 6 bases at V and 6 bases at J, with 11 bases between.

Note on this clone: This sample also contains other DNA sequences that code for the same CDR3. The CDR3: CASSLLAGIQETQYF. The CDR3 DNA reads TGCGCCAGCAGCTTGTTGGCGGGGATCCAAGAGACCCAGTACTTC. The V gene is TRBV5-1, the J gene TRBJ2-5, with a weak D call TRBD2 (6 bases). V lost 1 base to trimming and J lost 1 base, with 11 bases between them. Germline V gene data show CDR1 as SGHRS and CDR2 as YFSETQ. This CDR3 contains 15 residues.

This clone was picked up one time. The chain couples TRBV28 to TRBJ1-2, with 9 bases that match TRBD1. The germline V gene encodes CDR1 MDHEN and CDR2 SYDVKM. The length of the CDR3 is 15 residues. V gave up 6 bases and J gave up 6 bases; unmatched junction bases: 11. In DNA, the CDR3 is TGTGCCAGCAGGCGACCTGACAGGGGGAATGATGGCTACACCTTC. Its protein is CASRRPDRGNDGYTF.

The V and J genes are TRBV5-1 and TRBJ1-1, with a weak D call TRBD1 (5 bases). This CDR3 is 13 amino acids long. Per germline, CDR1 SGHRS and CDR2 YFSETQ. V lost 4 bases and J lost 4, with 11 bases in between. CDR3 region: CASSPTATTEAFF. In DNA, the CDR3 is TGCGCCAGCAGCCCGACAGCTACCACTGAAGCTTTCTTT.

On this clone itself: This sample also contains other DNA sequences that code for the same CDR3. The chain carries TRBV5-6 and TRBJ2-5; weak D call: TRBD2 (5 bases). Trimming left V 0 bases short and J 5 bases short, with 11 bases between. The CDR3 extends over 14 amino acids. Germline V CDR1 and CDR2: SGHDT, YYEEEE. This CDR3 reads CASSLAGRGETQYF. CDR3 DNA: TGTGCCAGCAGCTTGGCGGGGAGAGGGGAGACCCAGTACTTC.

DNA of the CDR3: TGTGCCTGGAGTGTGTGGGGGGGTGGTGAAAAACTGTTTTTT. The encoded protein is CAWSVWGGGEKLFF. The V and J genes are TRBV30 and TRBJ1-4; D possibly corresponds to TRBD1 (5 bases). V lost 0 bases and J 7 bases, leaving 12 bases between the germline ends. CDR3 size: 14 residues. Germline V CDR1 and CDR2: GTSNPN, SVGIG (reference sequence).

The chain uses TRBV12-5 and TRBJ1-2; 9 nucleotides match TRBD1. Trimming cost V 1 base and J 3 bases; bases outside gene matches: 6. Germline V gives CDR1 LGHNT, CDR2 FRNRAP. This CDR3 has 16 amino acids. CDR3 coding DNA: TGTGCTAGTGGTTTGGGGGACAGGGTAAAGGACTATGGCTACACCTTC. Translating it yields CASGLGDRVKDYGYTF.

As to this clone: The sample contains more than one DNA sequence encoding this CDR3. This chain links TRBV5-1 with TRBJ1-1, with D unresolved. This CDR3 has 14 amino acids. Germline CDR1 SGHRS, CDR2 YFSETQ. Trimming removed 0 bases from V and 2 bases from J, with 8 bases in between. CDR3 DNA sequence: TGCGCCAGCAGCTTGGGGGCAGTTAACACTGAAGCTTTCTTT. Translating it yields CASSLGAVNTEAFF.

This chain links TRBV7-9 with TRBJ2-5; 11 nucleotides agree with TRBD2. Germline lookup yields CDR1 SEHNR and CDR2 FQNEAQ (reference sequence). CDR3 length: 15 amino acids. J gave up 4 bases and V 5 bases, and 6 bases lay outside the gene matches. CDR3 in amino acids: CASSRRGLAGETQYF. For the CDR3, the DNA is TGTGCCAGCAGCCGACGTGGACTAGCGGGAGAGACCCAGTACTTC.